Described below is a single T cell receptor (beta chain) sequence and its context. What it binds is not known. These data are taken from a study of T cells in Graves' hyperthyroidism and ophthalmopathy. V gave up 6 bases and J gave up 3 bases, with 15 bases separating them. Germline values: CDR1 MDHEN, CDR2 SYDVKM. CDR3 length: 14 residues. Study-level points and caveats: Ophthalmopathy stood apart from stable hyperthyroidism in a 13 V-J model. Most expanded thyroid clonotypes above 0.001 also appeared in blood.

The TCR beta CDR3 regions underwent amplification using RNA transcripts as the source. Carried out on the TCR CDR3, a first-round RT-PCR used the HTBI primer set. TCRdb fed the multiplex PCR reads into MiXCR, producing one record per CDR3 protein. The sample consists of hundreds of thousands of distinct CDR3 sequences, 20% to 25% of them appearing once. The chain uses TRBV28 and TRBJ2-7; perhaps TRBD2 as D (6 bases). The sample was blood. This receptor was identified in a man between 25 and 39 years old with Graves' ophthalmopathy. The CDR3 sequence: CASSRPGGYYEQYF. The CDR3 DNA is TGTGCCAGCAGCCGGCCCGGAGGGTACTACGAGCAGTACTTC.